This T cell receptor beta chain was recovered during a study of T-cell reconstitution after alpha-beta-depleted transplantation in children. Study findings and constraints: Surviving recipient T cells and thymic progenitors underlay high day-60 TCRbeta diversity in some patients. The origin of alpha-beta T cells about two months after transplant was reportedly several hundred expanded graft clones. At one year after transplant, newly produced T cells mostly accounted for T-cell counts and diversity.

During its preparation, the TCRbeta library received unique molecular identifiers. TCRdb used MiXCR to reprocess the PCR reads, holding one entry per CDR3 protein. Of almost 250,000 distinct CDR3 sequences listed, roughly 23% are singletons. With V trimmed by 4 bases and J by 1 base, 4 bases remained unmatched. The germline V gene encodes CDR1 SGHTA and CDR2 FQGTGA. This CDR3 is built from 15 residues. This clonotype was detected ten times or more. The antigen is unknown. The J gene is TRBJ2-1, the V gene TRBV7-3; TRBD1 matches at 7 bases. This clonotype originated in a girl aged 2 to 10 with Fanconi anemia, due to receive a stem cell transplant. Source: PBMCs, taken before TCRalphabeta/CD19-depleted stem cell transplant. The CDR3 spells CASSSLDRSYNEQFF. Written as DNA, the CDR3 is TGTGCCAGCAGCTCCTTGGACAGGTCCTACAATGAGCAGTTCTTC.